This T cell receptor beta chain was retrieved from a study of T cells in Graves' hyperthyroidism and ophthalmopathy. Broader study findings: Patients with ophthalmopathy were separated from those with stable hyperthyroidism by a 13 V-J model.

The table lists this clonotype with many counts. Its antigen is unidentified. Absence of ophthalmopathy progression within 18 months defined stable Graves' hyperthyroidism. Those patients with uncontrolled infection, other autoimmune disease, pregnancy or lactation were excluded. Clinical symptoms, serum thyroxine and TRAb, thyroid ultrasound and orbital computed tomography were used for the diagnoses. Researchers amplified the TCR beta CDR3 regions from RNA transcripts. TCR CDR3 regions were first amplified by RT-PCR with HTBI primers. TCRdb re-analysed the multiplex PCR reads in MiXCR, keeping a single row per CDR3 protein. The profile shows approximately 98,000 distinct CDR3 sequences, about 40% of them singletons. The origin of this receptor is a woman in her 30s with Graves' hyperthyroidism. Input material: peripheral blood or thyroid tissue (not recorded which).

Here the CDR3 DNA reads TGTGCCAGCAGGGGACAGGGGATTTCACCCCTCCACTTT. Translated, it gives CASRGQGISPLHF. The chain joins TRBV27 to TRBJ1-6; 10 bases line up with TRBD1. Germline loops: CDR1 MNHEY, CDR2 SMNVEV (reference sequence). The CDR3 has 13 residues. V shed 6 bases, J shed 9 bases, and the junction held 2 bases outside the gene matches.